Listed here are 32 T cell receptor beta chains from one sample, sequenced in a study of Ad26.COV2.S vaccination and SARS-CoV-2 variants (dated by TCRdb to the early 2020s). Libraries were constructed by the immunoSEQ multiplex PCR assay. TCRdb limited this immuneACCESS table to in-frame rearrangements with V and J called. A share of clones is missing; checked studies link under half to unresolved V genes, and the rest is unexplained. The sample includes some 520,000 clones, with 87% observed a single time. The ten top clones hold 9.5% to 15% of the sample. Per the publication, the treatment or condition label means: around 19 received Ad26.COV2.S at low or high dose, single or two shots; five or six received placebo; per-sample allocation not given. Repertoires of vaccine and placebo recipients were sequenced from samples collected on day 63 after the first injection. Sequenced here: peripheral blood, sampled in a trial of Ad26.COV2.S vaccine versus placebo. These TCRs come from a person between 18 and 59 years old who received the Ad26.COV2.S COVID-19 vaccine or a placebo.

This clone was seen a single time. The chain couples TRBV7-2 to TRBJ2-1; perhaps TRBD2 as D (6 bases). This CDR3 region has 13 residues. Trimming stripped 5 bases from V and 5 bases from J, with 10 bases between. The V gene's germline CDR1 is SGHTA and CDR2 FQGNSA. The CDR3 sequence: CASSPRGNNEQFF. The CDR3 DNA reads as TGTGCCAGCAGCCCCCGGGGGAACAATGAGCAGTTCTTC.

The rearrangement links TRBV14 to TRBJ2-2; possibly TRBD1 for D (7 bases). V lost 8 bases and J lost 4, with 11 bases in between. The germline CDR1 and CDR2 sequences are SGHDN and FVKESK. There are 13 residues in the CDR3. DNA of the CDR3: TGTGCCAGCCGACAGGGAGGCACCGGGGAGCTGTTTTTT. It is translated as CASRQGGTGELFF.

This clone was observed a single time. The rearrangement joins TRBV9 to TRBJ2-2, with D perhaps matching TRBD1 (5 bases). V was cut by 2 bases and J by 1 base, with 9 bases left in between. This CDR3 is built from 15 residues. CDR1 is SGDLS, CDR2 YYNGEE, per germline. Here the CDR3 DNA reads TGTGCCAGCAGCGTGACAGCCTTGAACACCGGGGAGCTGTTTTTT. Translated: CASSVTALNTGELFF. Together with reference TRBV9 and TRBJ2-2, the CDR3 gives the full variable domain: DSGVTQTPKHLITATGQRVTLRCSPRSGDLSVYWYQQSLDQGLQFLIQYYNGEERAKGNILERFSAQQFPDLHSELNLSSLELGDSALYFCASSVTALNTGELFFGEGSRLTVL.

This chain links TRBV19 with TRBJ1-4; D possibly corresponds to TRBD1 (6 bases). Germline assignment: CDR1 LNHDA and CDR2 SQIVND (reference sequence). The CDR3 has 16 amino acids. With 6 bases removed from V and 10 bases from J, the gap between germline ends came to 24 bases. The CDR3 DNA sequence: TGTGCCAGTAGGAACCCAGGGGAAGGGCTTGTTGGAAAACTGTTTTTT. It specifies CASRNPGEGLVGKLFF.

The rearrangement uses TRBV19 and TRBJ1-5; D perhaps matches TRBD1 (5 bases). Germline CDR1 is LNHDA and CDR2 is SQIVND (reference sequence). The germline V and J ends were trimmed by 3 bases and 5 bases, with 11 bases remaining between them. The CDR3 sequence is 14 residues long. The CDR3 sequence: CASSIMGEDQPQHF. CDR3 nucleotide sequence: TGTGCCAGTAGTATCATGGGGGAGGATCAGCCCCAGCATTTT.

This clone was seen only once. The chain recombines TRBV5-1 with TRBJ2-5; D remains unclear. There are 16 residues in the CDR3. Germline assignment: CDR1 SGHRS and CDR2 YFSETQ. V lost 4 bases and J lost 4, with 20 bases in between. The CDR3 DNA follows: TGCGCCAGCAGCCCATCCGGGCCAAGCACGGGAGAGACCCAGTACTTC. It translates to CASSPSGPSTGETQYF.

This sequence joins TRBV19 and TRBJ2-2; a possible D gene is TRBD2 (5 bases). V lost 7 bases, J lost 9 bases, and 15 bases lay in between. The CDR3 contains 13 residues. The germline V gene encodes CDR1 LNHDA and CDR2 SQIVND (reference sequence). CDR3 bases: TGTGCCAGTAACCCGGGGATCCCCCGGGAGCTGTTTTTT. Protein product: CASNPGIPRELFF. Supplemented by reference TRBV19 and TRBJ2-2, the full variable domain reads DGGITQSPKYLFRKEGQNVTLSCEQNLNHDAMYWYRQDPGQGLRLIYYSQIVNDFQKGDIAEGYSVSREKKESFPLTVTSAQKNPTAFYLCASNPGIPRELFFGEGSRLTVL.

The rearrangement links TRBV7-2 to TRBJ2-7, with a weak D call TRBD2 (5 bases). The CDR3 contains 13 residues. Per germline, CDR1 SGHTA and CDR2 FQGNSA. V was pared by 1 base and J by 5 bases, with 9 bases between. In DNA form, the CDR3 reads TGTGCCAGCAGCTTAGTCATGGGAGACGAGCAGTACTTC. Protein sequence: CASSLVMGDEQYF.

The chain is built from TRBV7-2 and TRBJ2-7; the D gene is possibly TRBD2 (6 bases). CDR3 size: 14 residues. In germline, CDR1 is SGHTA, CDR2 FQGNSA. V dropped 6 bases and J dropped 3 bases, with 15 bases sitting between them. CDR3 residues: CASRLASASYEQYF. CDR3 nucleotide sequence: TGTGCCAGCAGACTAGCTAGCGCAAGCTACGAGCAGTACTTC.

The V call is TRBV19, the J call TRBJ2-7, with TRBD1 matching 10 bases. Trimming removed 1 base from V and 5 bases from J; junction bases left unmatched: 11. This CDR3 contains 17 residues. Looked up from germline, CDR1 is LNHDA and CDR2 is SQIVND (reference sequence). The CDR3 coding sequence is TGTGCCAGTAGTATAGCTCACGGGACAGGGGAAATCAACGAGCAGTACTTC. Its protein product is CASSIAHGTGEINEQYF.

V and J are TRBV7-8 and TRBJ1-5, with D unclear. Germline loops: CDR1 SGHVS, CDR2 FQNEAQ. This CDR3 spans 12 amino acids. The V end lost 0 bases, the J end lost 11 bases, and 8 bases lay between the germline ends. In nucleotides, the CDR3 is TGTGCCAGCAGCTTAGCGACGGGATCCCAGCATTTT. It is translated as CASSLATGSQHF.

V and J are TRBV21-1 and TRBJ2-5; the table's D call, TRBD2, was not checked against the DNA. TRBV21-1 is marked as a pseudogene. The CDR3 is made up of 16 amino acids. The CDR3 DNA sequence: TGTGCCAGCAGGGGCCGAGCGGGAGGGGCGGTTGAGACCCAGTACTTC. This sequence encodes CASRGRAGGAVETQYF.

The chain uses TRBV7-2 and TRBJ2-7; 13 nucleotides agree with TRBD2. The V gene's germline CDR1 is SGHTA and CDR2 FQGNSA. CDR3 length: 16 residues. The V and J ends lost 4 bases and 4 bases, in that order; junction bases with no gene match: 7. CDR3: CASSSRTSGSRYEQYF. The CDR3 DNA reads TGTGCCAGCAGCTCCCGGACTAGCGGGAGCAGATACGAGCAGTACTTC.

The V call is TRBV5-6, the J call TRBJ1-5; perhaps TRBD1 as D (5 bases). Trimming stripped 4 bases from V and 6 bases from J, with 17 bases between. Per germline, CDR1 SGHDT and CDR2 YYEEEE. This CDR3 contains 15 residues. For the CDR3, the DNA is TGTGCCAGCAGCCCATTCGGCAGGGTAGGTCAGCCCCAGCATTTT. Its translation: CASSPFGRVGQPQHF. The full variable domain, with the rest looked up from reference TRBV5-6 and TRBJ1-5, is DAGVTQSPTHLIKTRGQQVTLRCSPKSGHDTVSWYQQALGQGPQFIFQYYEEEERQRGNFPDRFSGHQFPNYSSELNVNALLLGDSALYLCASSPFGRVGQPQHFGDGTRLSIL.

The chain links TRBV7-3 to TRBJ2-3; D is uncertain. V lost 3 bases and J 4 bases, leaving 11 bases between the germline ends. The CDR3 sequence is 14 residues long. Germline-derived CDR1 and CDR2 are SGHTA and FQGTGA. The CDR3 nucleotides are TGTGCCAGCAGCTTGGATAGAAGGGCAGATACGCAGTATTTT. This translates into CASSLDRRADTQYF.

The table lists this clone with a count of one. The chain employs TRBV4-1 and TRBJ1-1, with unresolved D. Trimming left V 3 bases short and J 6 bases short, with 17 bases between. The germline V gene encodes CDR1 MGHRA and CDR2 YSYEKL. The CDR3 runs 15 residues. CDR3: CASSHAAFGWAEAFF. The CDR3, as DNA: TGCGCCAGCAGCCACGCGGCTTTTGGATGGGCTGAAGCTTTCTTT.

The chain carries TRBV7-2 and TRBJ2-7; D unclear. CDR3 size: 12 residues. Germline V gene lookup returns CDR1 SGHTA and CDR2 FQGNSA. V lost 5 bases and J lost 3, with 8 bases in between. CDR3 sequence: CASSRLLYEQYF. As DNA, the CDR3 is TGTGCCAGCAGCCGACTCCTCTACGAGCAGTACTTC. Drawing the rest from reference TRBV7-2 and TRBJ2-7, the complete variable domain is GAGVSQSPSNKVTEKGKDVELRCDPISGHTALYWYRQSLGQGLEFLIYFQGNSAPDKSGLPSDRFSAERTGGSVSTLTIQRTQQEDSAVYLCASSRLLYEQYFGPGTRLTVT.

This clone has a handful of counts. The gene calls are TRBV4-2 and TRBJ1-2; D possibly corresponds to TRBD1 (5 bases). V dropped 0 bases and J dropped 6 bases, with 11 bases sitting between them. Germline V gives CDR1 LGHNA, CDR2 YNFKEQ. This CDR3 contains 14 residues. CDR3 bases: TGTGCCAGCAGCCAAGATCCCTCAGGGCATGGCTACACCTTC. Translated, it gives CASSQDPSGHGYTF.

This clone occurred a few times. The chain employs TRBV30 and TRBJ1-5, with D possibly matching TRBD1 (6 bases). Germline CDR1 reads GTSNPN; CDR2 reads SVGIG (reference sequence). This CDR3 is 15 amino acids long. Between the trimmed V and J ends, which lost 6 bases and 0 bases, there was a span of 15 bases. The CDR3 region has the DNA TGTGCCTGTACTCAGGGACAATATAGCAATCAGCCCCAGCATTTT. This gives the protein CACTQGQYSNQPQHF.

The rearrangement links TRBV30 to TRBJ2-7, with D perhaps TRBD1 (6 bases). Deletions cut 1 base from V and 2 bases from J, with 9 bases between. This CDR3 has 13 amino acids. Germline CDR1 is GTSNPN and CDR2 is SVGIG (reference sequence). CDR3 DNA sequence: TGTGCCTGGAGTGGAGGGGGTCCCTACGAGCAGTACTTC. Amino acid sequence: CAWSGGGPYEQYF.

V gene TRBV28 combines with J gene TRBJ1-2; D remains unclear. The length of the CDR3 is 12 residues. The V end was cut by 7 bases, the J end by 0 bases, with 6 bases between. CDR1 is MDHEN, CDR2 SYDVKM, per germline. CDR3 bases: TGTGCCAGCACTGCTACTAACTATGGCTACACCTTC. The encoded protein is CASTATNYGYTF.

The CDR3, as DNA: TGTGCCAGCTTTGAGACAGGGGACCGGTCCGCTTTCTTT. Translated, it gives CASFETGDRSAFF. The chain links TRBV12-3 or TRBV12-4 to TRBJ1-1; 8 bases map to TRBD1. With V trimmed by 8 bases and J by 11 bases, 13 bases remained unmatched. The CDR3 is 13 amino acids.

The J gene is TRBJ1-1, the V gene TRBV7-2; 7 bases are shared with TRBD1. The junction had 11 bases not matched to a gene; V was cut back by 5 bases and J by 5 bases. This CDR3 contains 15 residues. Germline V gene data show CDR1 as SGHTA and CDR2 as FQGNSA. The CDR3 region is CASSPRLGQTTEAFF. The CDR3 bases are TGTGCCAGCAGCCCCCGACTGGGACAGACAACTGAAGCTTTCTTT.

The V gene is TRBV2, the J gene TRBJ2-6; D gene uncertain. V was trimmed by 4 bases and J by 2 bases, leaving 6 bases between them. This CDR3 has 14 amino acids. Germline CDR1 SNHLY, CDR2 FYNNEI. The DNA for the CDR3 is TGTGCCAGCAGTGCGGGCACTGGGGCCAACGTCCTGACTTTC. This codes for CASSAGTGANVLTF.

The V call is TRBV9, the J call TRBJ1-3; D call uncertain. This CDR3 is built from 15 residues. Trimming removed 3 bases at V and 3 bases at J, with 13 bases between. The germline V gene encodes CDR1 SGDLS and CDR2 YYNGEE. CDR3 loop: CASSAAVFGGNTIYF. CDR3 in DNA: TGTGCCAGCAGCGCTGCGGTATTTGGTGGAAACACCATATATTTT.

J is TRBJ2-3 and V is TRBV25-1; 7 bases fit TRBD1. The CDR3 consists of 15 residues. Per the germline V gene, CDR1 is MGHDK and CDR2 is SYGVNS. V was pared by 4 bases and J by 5 bases, with 9 bases of the junction left unmatched. The DNA of the CDR3 is TGTGCCAGCAGTGCGTGGACAGGAATGCAAGATACGCAGTATTTT. It specifies CASSAWTGMQDTQYF.

V usage is TRBV6-5 and J usage is TRBJ2-1, with TRBD1 matching over 11 bases. Germline-derived CDR1 and CDR2 are MNHEY and SVGAGI. V shed 2 bases, J shed 9 bases, and the junction held 6 bases outside the gene matches. CDR3 length: 15 amino acids. This CDR3 is CASSYEGQGVGEQFF. The CDR3 DNA follows: TGTGCCAGCAGTTACGAGGGACAGGGGGTGGGTGAGCAGTTCTTC.

The chain has TRBV12-3 or TRBV12-4 and TRBJ1-1, with 8 positions matching TRBD1. After removal of 10 bases from V and 8 bases from J, the junction contained 6 bases not matched to a gene. The CDR3 contains 11 residues. The CDR3 is CATRQGAEAFF. The CDR3 nucleotides read TGTGCCACCAGGCAGGGGGCCGAAGCTTTCTTT.

The rearrangement uses TRBV5-1 and TRBJ1-1, with a weak D call TRBD1 (5 bases). Germline CDR1 SGHRS, CDR2 YFSETQ. The CDR3 runs to 16 residues. V was cut by 4 bases and J by 0 bases, with 16 bases left in between. CDR3 DNA sequence: TGCGCCAGCAGCCCAGGTGCGGGACGGATGAACACTGAAGCTTTCTTT. Its protein is CASSPGAGRMNTEAFF.

The chain uses TRBV28 and TRBJ2-1; either TRBD1 or TRBD2 may supply D (6 bases each). V lost 8 bases and J lost 8, with 16 bases in between. The CDR3 totals 13 residues. The germline V gene has CDR1 MDHEN and CDR2 SYDVKM. CDR3 nucleotides: TGTGCCAGCCGGGGGCCCAGGGACCATGAGCAGTTCTTC. Encoded protein: CASRGPRDHEQFF.

The rearrangement links TRBV27 to TRBJ1-1; tentatively, D is TRBD1 (6 bases). Per germline, CDR1 MNHEY and CDR2 SMNVEV (reference sequence). This CDR3 spans 15 amino acids. V gave up 5 bases and J gave up 1 base, with 14 bases separating them. The DNA of the CDR3 is TGTGCCAGCAGTCCTCACAGGGCCCAGAACACTGAAGCTTTCTTT. Residues: CASSPHRAQNTEAFF.

The chain links TRBV11-1 to TRBJ2-1; TRBD2 might be the D (5 bases). Germline CDR1 SGHAT, CDR2 FQDESV (reference sequence). Trimming removed 3 bases at V and 3 bases at J, with 12 bases between. CDR3 length: 15 residues. The CDR3 protein is CASSFRLGGYNEQFF. For the CDR3, the DNA is TGTGCCAGCAGCTTTCGGCTCGGAGGCTACAATGAGCAGTTCTTC.